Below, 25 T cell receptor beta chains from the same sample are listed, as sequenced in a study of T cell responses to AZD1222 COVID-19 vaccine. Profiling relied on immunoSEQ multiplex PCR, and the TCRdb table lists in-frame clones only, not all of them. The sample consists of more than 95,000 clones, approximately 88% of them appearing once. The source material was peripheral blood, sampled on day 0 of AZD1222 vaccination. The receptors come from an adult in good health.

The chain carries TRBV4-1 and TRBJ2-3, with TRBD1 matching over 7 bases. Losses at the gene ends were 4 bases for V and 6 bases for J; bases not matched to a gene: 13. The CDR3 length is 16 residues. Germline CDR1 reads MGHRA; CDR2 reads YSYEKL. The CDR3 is CASSPLLGQPSDTQYF. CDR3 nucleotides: TGCGCCAGCAGCCCTCTTCTGGGACAGCCCTCCGATACGCAGTATTTT.

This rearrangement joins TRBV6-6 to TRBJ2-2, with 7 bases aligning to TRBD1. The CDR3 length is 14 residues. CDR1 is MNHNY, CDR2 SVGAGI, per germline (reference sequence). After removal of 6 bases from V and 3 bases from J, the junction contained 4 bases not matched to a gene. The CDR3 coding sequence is TGTGCCAGCAGACAAGACAGGGACACCGGGGAGCTGTTTTTT. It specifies CASRQDRDTGELFF.

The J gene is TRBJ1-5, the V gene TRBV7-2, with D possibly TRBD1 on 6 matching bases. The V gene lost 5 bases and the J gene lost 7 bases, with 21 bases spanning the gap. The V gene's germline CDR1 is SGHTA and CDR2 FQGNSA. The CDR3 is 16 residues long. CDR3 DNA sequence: TGTGCCAGCAGCACGCGGACAGTTTCAGGGGAACAGCCCCAGCATTTT. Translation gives CASSTRTVSGEQPQHF.

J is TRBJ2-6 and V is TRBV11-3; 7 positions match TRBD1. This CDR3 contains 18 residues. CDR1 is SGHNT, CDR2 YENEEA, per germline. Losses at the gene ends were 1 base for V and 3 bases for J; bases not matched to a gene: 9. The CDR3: CASSLGQGKGFGANVLTF. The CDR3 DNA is TGTGCCAGCAGCTTAGGACAGGGAAAAGGGTTTGGGGCCAACGTCCTGACTTTC. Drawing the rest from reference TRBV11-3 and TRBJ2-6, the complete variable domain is EAGVVQSPRYKIIEKKQPVAFWCNPISGHNTLYWYLQNLGQGPELLIRYENEEAVDDSQLPKDRFSAERLKGVDSTLKIQPAELGDSAVYLCASSLGQGKGFGANVLTFGAGSRLTVL.

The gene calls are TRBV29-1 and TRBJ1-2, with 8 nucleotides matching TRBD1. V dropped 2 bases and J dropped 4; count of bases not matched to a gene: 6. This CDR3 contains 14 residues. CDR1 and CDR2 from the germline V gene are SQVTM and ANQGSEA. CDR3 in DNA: TGCAGCGTTGAACAGCCAGGGGGCAGCTATGGCTACACCTTC. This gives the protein CSVEQPGGSYGYTF.

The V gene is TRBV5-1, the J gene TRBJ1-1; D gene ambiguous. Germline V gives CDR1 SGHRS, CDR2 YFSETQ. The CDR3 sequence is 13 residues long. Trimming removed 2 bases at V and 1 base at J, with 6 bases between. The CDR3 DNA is TGCGCCAGCAGCTTACACAGGAACACTGAAGCTTTCTTT. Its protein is CASSLHRNTEAFF. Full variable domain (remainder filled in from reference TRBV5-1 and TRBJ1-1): KAGVTQTPRYLIKTRGQQVTLSCSPISGHRSVSWYQQTPGQGLQFLFEYFSETQRNKGNFPGRFSGRQFSNSRSEMNVSTLELGDSALYLCASSLHRNTEAFFGQGTRLTVV.

The CDR3 bases are TGTGCCAGCATGGGCAACACTGAAGCTTTCTTT. Protein: CASMGNTEAFF. The chain employs TRBV28 and TRBJ1-1, with no clear D. CDR1 is MDHEN and CDR2 is SYDVKM in the germline V gene. Trimming took 7 bases from V and 2 from J, leaving 5 bases between them. This CDR3 comprises 11 residues.

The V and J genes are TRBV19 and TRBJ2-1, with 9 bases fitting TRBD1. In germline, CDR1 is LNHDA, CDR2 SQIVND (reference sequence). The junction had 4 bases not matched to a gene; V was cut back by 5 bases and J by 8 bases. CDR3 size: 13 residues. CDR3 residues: CASSRDRAYEQFF. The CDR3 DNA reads TGTGCCAGTAGTCGGGACAGGGCCTATGAGCAGTTCTTC.

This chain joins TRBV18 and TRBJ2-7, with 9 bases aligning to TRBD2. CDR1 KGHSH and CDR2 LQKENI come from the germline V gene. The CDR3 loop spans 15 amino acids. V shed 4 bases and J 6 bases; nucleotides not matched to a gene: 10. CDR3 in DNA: TGTGCCAGCTCACTCCTAGCGGGGAGGGCCTCCGAGCAGTACTTC. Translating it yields CASSLLAGRASEQYF.

Written as DNA, the CDR3 is TGTGCCAGCAGCAAGGGAACTGGAAACACCATATATTTT. Translating gives CASSKGTGNTIYF. The chain joins TRBV11-3 to TRBJ1-3; no clear D. The V gene's germline CDR1 is SGHNT and CDR2 YENEEA. There are 13 residues in the CDR3. V gave up 5 bases and J gave up 2 bases, with 7 bases separating them.

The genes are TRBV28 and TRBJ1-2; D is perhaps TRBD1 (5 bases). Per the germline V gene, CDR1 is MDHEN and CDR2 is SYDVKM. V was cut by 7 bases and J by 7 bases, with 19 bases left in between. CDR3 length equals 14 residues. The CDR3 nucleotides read TGTGCCAGCACCTCATGGGGGGGGACGGTTGGCTACACCTTC. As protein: CASTSWGGTVGYTF.

CDR3: CASRIGSTDTQYF. CDR3 bases: TGTGCCAGCAGGATCGGGAGCACAGATACGCAGTATTTT. The rearrangement uses TRBV12-3 or TRBV12-4 and TRBJ2-3; D gene ambiguous. With 6 bases removed from V and 0 bases from J, the gap between germline ends came to 7 bases. This CDR3 contains 13 residues.

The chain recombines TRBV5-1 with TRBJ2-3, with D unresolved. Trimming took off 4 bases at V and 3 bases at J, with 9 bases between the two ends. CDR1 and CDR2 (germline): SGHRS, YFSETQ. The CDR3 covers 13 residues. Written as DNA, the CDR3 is TGCGCCAGCAGCGTGGAATCTACAGATACGCAGTATTTT. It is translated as CASSVESTDTQYF.

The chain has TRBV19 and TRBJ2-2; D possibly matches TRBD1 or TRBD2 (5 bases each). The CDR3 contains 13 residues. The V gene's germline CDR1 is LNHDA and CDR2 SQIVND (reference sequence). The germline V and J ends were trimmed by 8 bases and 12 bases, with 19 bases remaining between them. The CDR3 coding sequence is TGTGCCAGTCGTCGGGACGCCACTCGACAGCTGTTTTTT. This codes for CASRRDATRQLFF.

DNA of the CDR3: TGTGCCAGCAGTGACCGGGGCTACGAGCAGTACTTC. Translating it yields CASSDRGYEQYF. This chain connects TRBV2 to TRBJ2-7; perhaps TRBD2 as D (5 bases). Deletions cut 3 bases from V and 3 bases from J, with 6 bases between. Germline V gene lookup returns CDR1 SNHLY and CDR2 FYNNEI. The CDR3 is made up of 12 amino acids.

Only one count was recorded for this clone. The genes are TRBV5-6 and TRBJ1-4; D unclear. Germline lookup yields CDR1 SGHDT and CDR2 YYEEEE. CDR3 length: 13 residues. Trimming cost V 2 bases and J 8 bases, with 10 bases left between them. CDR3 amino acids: CASSLANAEKLFF. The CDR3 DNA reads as TGTGCCAGCAGCTTAGCGAACGCGGAAAAACTGTTTTTT.

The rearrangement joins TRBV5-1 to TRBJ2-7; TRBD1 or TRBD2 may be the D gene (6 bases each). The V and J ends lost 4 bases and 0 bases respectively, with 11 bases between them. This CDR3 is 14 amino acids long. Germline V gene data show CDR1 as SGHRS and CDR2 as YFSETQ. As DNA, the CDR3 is TGCGCCAGCAGCAGGAGGGGGTTCTCCTACGAGCAGTACTTC. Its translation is CASSRRGFSYEQYF.

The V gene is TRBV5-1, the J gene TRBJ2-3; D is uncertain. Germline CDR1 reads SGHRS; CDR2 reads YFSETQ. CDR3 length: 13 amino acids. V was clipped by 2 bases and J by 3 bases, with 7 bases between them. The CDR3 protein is CASSFLPTDTQYF. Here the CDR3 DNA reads TGCGCCAGCAGCTTTTTACCTACAGATACGCAGTATTTT.

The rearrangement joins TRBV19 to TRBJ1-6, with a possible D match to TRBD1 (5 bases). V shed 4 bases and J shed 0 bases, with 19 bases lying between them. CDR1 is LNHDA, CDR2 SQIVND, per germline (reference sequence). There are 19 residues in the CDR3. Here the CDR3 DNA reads TGTGCCAGTAGTAGAACGCCGGGACTGGGGAGCTCCTATAATTCACCCCTCCACTTT. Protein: CASSRTPGLGSSYNSPLHF.

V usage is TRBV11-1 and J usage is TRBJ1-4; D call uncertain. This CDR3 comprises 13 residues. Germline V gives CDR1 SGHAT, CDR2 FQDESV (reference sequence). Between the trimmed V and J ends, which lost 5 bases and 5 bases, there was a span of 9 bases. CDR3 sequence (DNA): TGTGCCAGCAGCCAGGAAGGGAATGAAAAACTGTTTTTT. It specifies CASSQEGNEKLFF. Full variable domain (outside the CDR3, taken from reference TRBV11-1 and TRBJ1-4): EAEVAQSPRYKITEKSQAVAFWCDPISGHATLYWYRQILGQGPELLVQFQDESVVDDSQLPKDRFSAERLKGVDSTLKIQPAELGDSAMYLCASSQEGNEKLFFGSGTQLSVL.

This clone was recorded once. The CDR3 DNA sequence: TGCAGCGGGAACAGGGGTGCGACTGAAGCTTTCTTT. Protein product: CSGNRGATEAFF. The V call is TRBV29-1, the J call TRBJ1-1, with TRBD1 matching over 7 bases. With 7 bases clipped from V and 5 bases from J, the junction kept 7 bases outside the gene matches. CDR3 length equals 12 residues. CDR1 is SQVTM, CDR2 ANQGSEA, per germline.

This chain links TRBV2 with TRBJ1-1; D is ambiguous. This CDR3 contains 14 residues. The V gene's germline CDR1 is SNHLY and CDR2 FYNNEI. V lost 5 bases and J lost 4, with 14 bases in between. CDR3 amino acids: CASSQLQASTEAFF. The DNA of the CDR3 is TGTGCCAGCAGTCAACTACAAGCGTCCACTGAAGCTTTCTTT. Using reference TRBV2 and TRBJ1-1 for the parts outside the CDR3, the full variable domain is EPEVTQTPSHQVTQMGQEVILRCVPISNHLYFYWYRQILGQKVEFLVSFYNNEISEKSEIFDDQFSVERPDGSNFTLKIRSTKLEDSAMYFCASSQLQASTEAFFGQGTRLTVV.

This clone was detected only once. The CDR3 DNA reads as TGTGCCAGGGGCCCCGCGAGCTCCTACGAGCAGTACTTC. Its translation: CARGPASSYEQYF. V gene TRBV2 combines with J gene TRBJ2-7; D is uncertain. V lost 9 bases and J 0 bases, leaving 12 bases between the germline ends. The CDR3 covers 13 residues. Per the germline V gene, CDR1 is SNHLY and CDR2 is FYNNEI.

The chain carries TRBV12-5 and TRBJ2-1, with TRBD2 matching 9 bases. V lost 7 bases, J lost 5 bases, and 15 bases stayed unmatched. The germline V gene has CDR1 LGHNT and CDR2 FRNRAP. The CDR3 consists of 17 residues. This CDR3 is CASALPLKRGVNNEQFF. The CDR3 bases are TGTGCTAGTGCCCTACCCCTAAAGCGGGGGGTAAACAATGAGCAGTTCTTC.

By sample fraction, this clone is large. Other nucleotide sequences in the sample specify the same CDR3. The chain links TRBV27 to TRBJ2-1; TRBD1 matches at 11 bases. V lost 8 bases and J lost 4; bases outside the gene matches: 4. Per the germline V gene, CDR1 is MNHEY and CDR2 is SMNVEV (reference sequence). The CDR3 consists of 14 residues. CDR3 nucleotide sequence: TGTGCCAGCGGACAGGGGGCGTCATACAATGAGCAGTTCTTC. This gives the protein CASGQGASYNEQFF.